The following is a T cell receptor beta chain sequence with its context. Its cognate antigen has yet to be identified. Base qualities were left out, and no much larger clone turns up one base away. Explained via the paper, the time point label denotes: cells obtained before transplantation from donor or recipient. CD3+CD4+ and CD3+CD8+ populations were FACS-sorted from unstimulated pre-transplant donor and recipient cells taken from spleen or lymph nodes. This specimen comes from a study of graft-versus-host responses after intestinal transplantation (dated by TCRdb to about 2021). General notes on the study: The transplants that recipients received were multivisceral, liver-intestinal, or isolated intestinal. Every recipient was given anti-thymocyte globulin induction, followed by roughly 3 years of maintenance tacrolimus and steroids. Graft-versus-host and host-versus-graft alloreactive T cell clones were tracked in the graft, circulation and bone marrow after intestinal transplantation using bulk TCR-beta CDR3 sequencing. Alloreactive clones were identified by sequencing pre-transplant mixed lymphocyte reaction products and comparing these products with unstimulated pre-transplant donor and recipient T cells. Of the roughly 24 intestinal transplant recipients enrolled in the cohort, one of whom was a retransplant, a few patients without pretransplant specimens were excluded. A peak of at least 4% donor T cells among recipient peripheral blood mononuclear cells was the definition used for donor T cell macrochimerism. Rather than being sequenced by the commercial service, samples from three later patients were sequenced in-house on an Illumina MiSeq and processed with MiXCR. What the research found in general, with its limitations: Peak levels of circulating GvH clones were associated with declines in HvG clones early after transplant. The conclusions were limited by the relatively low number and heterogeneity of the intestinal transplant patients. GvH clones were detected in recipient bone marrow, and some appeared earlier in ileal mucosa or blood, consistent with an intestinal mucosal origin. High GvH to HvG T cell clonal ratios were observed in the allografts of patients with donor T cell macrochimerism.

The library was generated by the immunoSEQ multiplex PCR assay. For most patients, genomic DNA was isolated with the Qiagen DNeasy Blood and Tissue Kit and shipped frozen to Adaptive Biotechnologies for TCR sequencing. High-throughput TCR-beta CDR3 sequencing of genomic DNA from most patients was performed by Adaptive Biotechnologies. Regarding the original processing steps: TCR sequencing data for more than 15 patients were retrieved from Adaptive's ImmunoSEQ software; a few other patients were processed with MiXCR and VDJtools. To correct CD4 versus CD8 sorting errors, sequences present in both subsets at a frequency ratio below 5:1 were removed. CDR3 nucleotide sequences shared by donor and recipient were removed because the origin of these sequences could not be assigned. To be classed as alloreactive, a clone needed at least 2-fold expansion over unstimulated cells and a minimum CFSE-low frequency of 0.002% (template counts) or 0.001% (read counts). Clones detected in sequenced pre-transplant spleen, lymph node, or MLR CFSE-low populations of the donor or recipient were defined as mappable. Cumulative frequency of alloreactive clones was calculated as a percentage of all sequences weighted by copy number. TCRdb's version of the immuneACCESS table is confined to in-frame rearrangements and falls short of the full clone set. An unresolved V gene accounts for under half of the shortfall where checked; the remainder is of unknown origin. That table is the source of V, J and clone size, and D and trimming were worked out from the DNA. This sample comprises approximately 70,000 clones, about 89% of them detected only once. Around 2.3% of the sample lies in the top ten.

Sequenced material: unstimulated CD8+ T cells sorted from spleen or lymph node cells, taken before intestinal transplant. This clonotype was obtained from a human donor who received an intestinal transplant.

CDR3 sequence: CASSLGDREITEAFF. The nucleotides are TGTGCCAGCAGCTTAGGCGACAGGGAGATCACTGAAGCTTTCTTT. The rearrangement combines TRBV7-6 with TRBJ1-1, and 7 junctional nucleotides match TRBD1. Measured from the cysteine to the phenylalanine, the CDR3 is 15 residues long. Only CDR3 DNA remains: 45 bases, in frame from the first base. Compared with germline, V lacks 1 base and J lacks 4 bases; bases without a gene match: 6. CDR1 SGHVS and CDR2 FNYEAQ are derived from the germline V gene.